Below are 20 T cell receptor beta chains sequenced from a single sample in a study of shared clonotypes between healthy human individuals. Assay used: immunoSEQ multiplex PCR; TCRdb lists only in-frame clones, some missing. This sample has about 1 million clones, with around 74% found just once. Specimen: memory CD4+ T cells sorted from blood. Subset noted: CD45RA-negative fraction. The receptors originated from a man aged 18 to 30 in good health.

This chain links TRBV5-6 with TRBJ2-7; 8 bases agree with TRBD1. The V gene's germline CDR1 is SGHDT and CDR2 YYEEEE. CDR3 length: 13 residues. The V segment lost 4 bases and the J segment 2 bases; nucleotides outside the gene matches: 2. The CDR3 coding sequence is TGTGCCAGCAGCCTGGACAGGGCCTACGAGCAGTACTTC. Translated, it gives CASSLDRAYEQYF.

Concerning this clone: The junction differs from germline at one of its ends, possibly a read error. Here the CDR3 DNA reads TGTGCCAGCATTGAACCGGGACAGGGGTCTTTCTTT. Translating it yields CASIEPGQGSFF. The gene calls are TRBV6-1 and TRBJ1-1; 10 bases align to TRBD1. CDR3 size: 12 residues. Germline CDR1 MNHNS, CDR2 SASEGT.

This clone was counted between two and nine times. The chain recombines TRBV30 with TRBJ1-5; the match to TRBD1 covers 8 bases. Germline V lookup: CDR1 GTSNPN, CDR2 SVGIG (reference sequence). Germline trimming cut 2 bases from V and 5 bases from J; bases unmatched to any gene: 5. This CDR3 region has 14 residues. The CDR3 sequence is CAWSYGQGHQPQHF. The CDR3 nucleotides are TGTGCCTGGAGTTACGGACAGGGTCATCAGCCCCAGCATTTT.

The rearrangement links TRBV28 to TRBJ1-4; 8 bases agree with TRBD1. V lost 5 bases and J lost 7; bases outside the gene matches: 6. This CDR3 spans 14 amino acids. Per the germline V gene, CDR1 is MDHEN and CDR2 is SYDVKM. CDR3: CASSPGGGTEKLFF. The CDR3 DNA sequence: TGTGCCAGCAGTCCAGGGGGCGGAACTGAAAAACTGTTTTTT.

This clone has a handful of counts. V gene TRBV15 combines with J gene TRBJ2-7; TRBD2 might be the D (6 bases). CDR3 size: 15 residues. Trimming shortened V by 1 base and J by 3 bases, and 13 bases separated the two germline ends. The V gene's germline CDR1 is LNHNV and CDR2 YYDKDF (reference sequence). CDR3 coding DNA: TGTGCCACCAGCAGAGCCCCGGGGGATTTCTACGAGCAGTACTTC. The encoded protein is CATSRAPGDFYEQYF.

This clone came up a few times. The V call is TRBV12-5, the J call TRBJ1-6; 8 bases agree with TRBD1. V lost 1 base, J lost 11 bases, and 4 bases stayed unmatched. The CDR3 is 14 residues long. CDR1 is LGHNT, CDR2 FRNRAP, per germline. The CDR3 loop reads CASGLDGTGAPLHF. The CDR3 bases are TGTGCTAGTGGTTTGGACGGGACAGGCGCACCCCTCCACTTT.

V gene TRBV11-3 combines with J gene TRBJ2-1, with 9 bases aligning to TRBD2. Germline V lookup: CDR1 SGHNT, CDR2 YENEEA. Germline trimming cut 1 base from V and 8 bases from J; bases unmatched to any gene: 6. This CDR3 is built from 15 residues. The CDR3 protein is CASSLAGTSQDEQFF. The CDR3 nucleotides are TGTGCCAGCAGCTTAGCGGGGACTAGCCAGGATGAGCAGTTCTTC.

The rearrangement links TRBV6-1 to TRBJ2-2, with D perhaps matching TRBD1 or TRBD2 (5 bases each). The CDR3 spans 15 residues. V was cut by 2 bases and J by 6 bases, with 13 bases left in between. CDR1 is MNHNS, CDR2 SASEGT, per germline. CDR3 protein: CASSESTRGAGELFF. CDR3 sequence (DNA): TGTGCCAGCAGTGAAAGCACCAGAGGGGCCGGGGAGCTGTTTTTT.

CDR3 amino acids: CASRPTVAEVQPQHF. The CDR3 coding sequence is TGTGCCAGCAGACCCACTGTCGCTGAGGTTCAGCCCCAGCATTTT. The chain combines TRBV6-6 with TRBJ1-5; no clear D. The CDR3 is 15 amino acids. The germline CDR1 and CDR2 sequences are MNHNY and SVGAGI (reference sequence). Trimming took 6 bases from V and 6 from J, leaving 18 bases between them.

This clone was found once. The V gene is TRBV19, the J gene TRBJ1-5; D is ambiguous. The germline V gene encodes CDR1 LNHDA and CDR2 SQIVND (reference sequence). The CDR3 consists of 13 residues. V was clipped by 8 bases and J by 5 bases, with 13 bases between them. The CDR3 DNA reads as TGTGCCAGTGGGATTGATCTCGATCAGCCCCAGCATTTT. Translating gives CASGIDLDQPQHF.

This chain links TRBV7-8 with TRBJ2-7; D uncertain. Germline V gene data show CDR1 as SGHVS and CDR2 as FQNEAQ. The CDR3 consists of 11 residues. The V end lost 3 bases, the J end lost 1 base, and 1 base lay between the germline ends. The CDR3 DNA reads TGTGCCAGCAGCTTTTCCTACGAGCAGTACTTC. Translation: CASSFSYEQYF. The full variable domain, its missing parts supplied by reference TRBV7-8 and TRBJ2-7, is GAGVSQSPRYKVAKRGQDVALRCDPISGHVSLFWYQQALGQGPEFLTYFQNEAQLDKSGLPSDRFFAERPEGSVSTLKIQRTQQEDSAVYLCASSFSYEQYFGPGTRLTVT.

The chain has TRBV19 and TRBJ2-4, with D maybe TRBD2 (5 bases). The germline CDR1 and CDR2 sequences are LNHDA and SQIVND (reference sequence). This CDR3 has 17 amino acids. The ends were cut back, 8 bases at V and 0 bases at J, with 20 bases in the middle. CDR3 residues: CASGGPSPIIAKNIQYF. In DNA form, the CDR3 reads TGTGCCAGTGGAGGACCTTCCCCAATTATAGCCAAAAACATTCAGTACTTC.

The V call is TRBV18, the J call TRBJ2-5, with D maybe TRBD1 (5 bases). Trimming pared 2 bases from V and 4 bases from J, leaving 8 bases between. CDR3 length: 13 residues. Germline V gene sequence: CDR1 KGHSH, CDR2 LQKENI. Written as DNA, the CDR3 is TGTGCCAGCTCACCAGGGGCTCGAGAGACCCAGTACTTC. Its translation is CASSPGARETQYF.

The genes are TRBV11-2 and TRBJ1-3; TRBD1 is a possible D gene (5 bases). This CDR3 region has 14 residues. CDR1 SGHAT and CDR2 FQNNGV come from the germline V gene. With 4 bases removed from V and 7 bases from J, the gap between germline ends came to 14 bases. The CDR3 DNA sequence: TGTGCCAGCAGCTCTGGGGCCTTTAGTAACACCATATATTTT. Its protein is CASSSGAFSNTIYF.

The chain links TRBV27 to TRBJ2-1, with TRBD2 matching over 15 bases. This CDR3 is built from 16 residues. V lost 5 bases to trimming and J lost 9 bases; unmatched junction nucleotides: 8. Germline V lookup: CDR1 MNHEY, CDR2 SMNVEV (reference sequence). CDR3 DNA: TGTGCCAGCAGTCCTCGGACTAGCGGGAGGGTGAGTGAGCAGTTCTTC. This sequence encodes CASSPRTSGRVSEQFF.

DNA for the CDR3: TGTGCCAGCGGTCGACAGGGGGCGCCCACCGGGGAGCTGTTTTTT. This translates into CASGRQGAPTGELFF. The chain has TRBV2 and TRBJ2-2, with 10 nucleotides matching TRBD1. Germline V gene sequence: CDR1 SNHLY, CDR2 FYNNEI. J gave up 4 bases and V 8 bases, and 7 bases lay outside the gene matches. The CDR3 contains 15 residues.

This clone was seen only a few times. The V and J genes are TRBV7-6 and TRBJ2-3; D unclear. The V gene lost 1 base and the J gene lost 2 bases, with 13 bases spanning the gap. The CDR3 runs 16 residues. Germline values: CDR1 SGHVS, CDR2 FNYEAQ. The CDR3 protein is CASSLGTGAFTDTQYF. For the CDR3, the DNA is TGTGCCAGCAGCTTAGGGACCGGAGCGTTCACAGATACGCAGTATTTT.

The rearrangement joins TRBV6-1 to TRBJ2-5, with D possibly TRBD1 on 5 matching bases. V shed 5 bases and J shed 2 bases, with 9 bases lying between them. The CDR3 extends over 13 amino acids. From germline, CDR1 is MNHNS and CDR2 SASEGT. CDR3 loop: CASSFDRQETQYF. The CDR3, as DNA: TGTGCCAGCAGTTTCGACAGACAAGAGACCCAGTACTTC.

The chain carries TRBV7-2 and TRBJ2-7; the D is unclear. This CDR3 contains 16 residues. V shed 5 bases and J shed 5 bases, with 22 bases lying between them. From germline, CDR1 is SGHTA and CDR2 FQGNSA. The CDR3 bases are TGTGCCAGCAGCCTCTCTAGTCCGACACCGGGCAACGAGCAGTACTTC. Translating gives CASSLSSPTPGNEQYF.

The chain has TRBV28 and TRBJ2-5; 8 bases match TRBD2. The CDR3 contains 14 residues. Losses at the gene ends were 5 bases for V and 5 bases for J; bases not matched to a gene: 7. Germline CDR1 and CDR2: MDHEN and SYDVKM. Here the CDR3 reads CASSNGGAVETQYF. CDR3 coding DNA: TGTGCCAGCAGTAACGGGGGGGCGGTTGAGACCCAGTACTTC.